The present T cell receptor (beta chain) was sequenced within a study of T cell responses to AZD1222 COVID-19 vaccine. Study details: Recipients boosted at about 4 weeks or about 12 weeks are pooled.

Germline V lookup: CDR1 MDHEN, CDR2 SYDVKM. This CDR3 spans 11 amino acids. Trimming removed 5 bases at V and 3 bases at J, with 5 bases between. Generated by immunoSEQ multiplex PCR, the TCRdb table keeps only in-frame clones and is missing some. The sample has about 83,000 clones, around 88% seen once. The rearrangement uses TRBV28 and TRBJ2-7; D is uncertain. The specimen was peripheral blood, collected on day 0 of AZD1222 vaccination. The receptor comes from an adult in good health. CDR3 coding DNA: TGTGCCAGCAGTACAAACTACGAGCAGTACTTC. It translates to CASSTNYEQYF.